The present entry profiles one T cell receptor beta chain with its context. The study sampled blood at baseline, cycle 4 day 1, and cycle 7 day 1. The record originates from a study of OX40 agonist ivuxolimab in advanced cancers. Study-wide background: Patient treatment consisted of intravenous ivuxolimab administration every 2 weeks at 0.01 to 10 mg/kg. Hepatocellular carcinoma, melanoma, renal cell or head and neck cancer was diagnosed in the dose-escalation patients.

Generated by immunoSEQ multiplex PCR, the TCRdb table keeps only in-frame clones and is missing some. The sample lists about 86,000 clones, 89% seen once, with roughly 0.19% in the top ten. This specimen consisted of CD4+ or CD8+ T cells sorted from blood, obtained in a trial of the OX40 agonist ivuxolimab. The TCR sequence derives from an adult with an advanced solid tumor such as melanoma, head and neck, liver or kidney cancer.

CDR3 DNA sequence: TGCGCCAGCAGCCAAGATCGTCAGACCCAGTACTTC. Residues: CASSQDRQTQYF. The chain employs TRBV4-1 and TRBJ2-5; unclear D gene. The CDR3 covers 12 residues. The V end lost 0 bases, the J end lost 6 bases, and 5 bases lay between the germline ends. Germline V gives CDR1 MGHRA, CDR2 YSYEKL.